The entry below describes one T cell receptor beta chain. Which antigen it targets is not known. Base qualities are missing; no much larger clone stands one base away. The immunoSEQ Assay, a bias-controlled multiplex PCR, was used to amplify TCRbeta CDR3 regions from genomic DNA. Turning to the authors' computational methods: Within the assay, amplification of reference gene primers was used to estimate how many nucleated cells each sample contained. To quantify the absolute abundance of each unique TCRbeta CDR3 rearrangement, sequence reads were collapsed and filtered. For each sample, productive Simpson clonality was calculated by taking the square root of Simpson's diversity index across productive rearrangements. TCRdb stores this immuneACCESS table with in-frame sequences only. Part of the clones is absent; in the studies checked, under half of the shortfall reflects unresolved V genes, and no reason is known for the rest. V, J and clone size reflect that table, while D and trimming were determined from the DNA. This sample lists roughly 27,000 clones; about four fifths were detected once. More than 12% of the sample is held by the ten biggest clonotypes.

The record originates from a study of blood T cell repertoires in COVID-19 (dated by TCRdb to about 2020). At the level of the whole study: Collaborator samples came from the United States, Italy and Spain and covered acute and convalescent phases of COVID-19. Deeply sampled blood TCRbeta repertoires from subjects exposed to, actively infected with, or recovered from COVID-19 were included in the dataset. The repertoires were released in a freely available public database meant as a resource for research on the immune response to SARS-CoV-2. Samples came from the ongoing ImmuneRACE study (first 160 participants) plus 1,254 subjects from 6 global collaborators. The prospective study material was composed of cDNA or gDNA derived from T cells, B-cell-depleted T cells, or PBMCs. Nearly every sample came with metadata listing a de-identified subject ID, COVID-19 status, age in years and sex. HLA class I and class II types, where available, came from metadata supplied by the sample provider rather than from assay-based typing.

V trim: 1 base; J trim: 2 bases; unmatched bases: 3. CDR1 and CDR2 were assigned from the germline V gene as MNHNS and SASEGT. The CDR3 measures 15 amino acids from cysteine to phenylalanine. Only the CDR3 region is kept as DNA, spanning 45 bases read in frame from base 1. Overall study outcomes, separate from this receptor: Clinical and demographic metadata were provided uncurated, with the amount varying by source and participant.

Collaborating institutions collected whole blood in K2EDTA tubes following their own protocols. For TCRbeta analysis, collaborators shipped samples as frozen whole blood, isolated PBMCs, or DNA extracted from either of those sample types. The chain is encoded by TRBV6-1 joined to TRBJ1-2; 8 nucleotides in the junction match TRBD1. The TCR was taken from an elderly man with active or convalescent COVID-19. Sequenced material: peripheral blood. The CDR3 region has the sequence CASSEGQGLNYGYTF. The DNA sequence follows: TGTGCCAGCAGTGAAGGACAGGGGCTCAACTATGGCTACACCTTC.